What follows is one T cell receptor beta chain and its context. As yet, its antigen is unknown. The record originates from a study of identical twins. General study points: Within twin pairs, the out-of-frame alpha sequences they shared showed excess low generation probability. Potential partial confounding of zero-insertion analyses by invariant MAIT and iNKT cells was noted. Surplus twin overlap in beta out-of-frame sequences was less pronounced.

This CDR3 has 15 residues. Losses at the gene ends were 7 bases for V and 7 bases for J; bases not matched to a gene: 13. Every sampled donor was Caucasian and healthy. TCRdb independently ran MiXCR on the 5' RACE reads; one entry per CDR3 protein. The table records about 1.7 million distinct CDR3 sequences, less than 35% of them present only once. The TCR sequence derives from a newborn girl in good health. The rearrangement links TRBV12-3 or TRBV12-4 to TRBJ2-7, with 10 bases aligning to TRBD1. Sequencing was done on a sample of cord blood. The CDR3 DNA follows: TGTGCCAGCACCCCTGGGGGGACAGGGGCTTTGGAGCAGTACTTC. It is translated as CASTPGGTGALEQYF.